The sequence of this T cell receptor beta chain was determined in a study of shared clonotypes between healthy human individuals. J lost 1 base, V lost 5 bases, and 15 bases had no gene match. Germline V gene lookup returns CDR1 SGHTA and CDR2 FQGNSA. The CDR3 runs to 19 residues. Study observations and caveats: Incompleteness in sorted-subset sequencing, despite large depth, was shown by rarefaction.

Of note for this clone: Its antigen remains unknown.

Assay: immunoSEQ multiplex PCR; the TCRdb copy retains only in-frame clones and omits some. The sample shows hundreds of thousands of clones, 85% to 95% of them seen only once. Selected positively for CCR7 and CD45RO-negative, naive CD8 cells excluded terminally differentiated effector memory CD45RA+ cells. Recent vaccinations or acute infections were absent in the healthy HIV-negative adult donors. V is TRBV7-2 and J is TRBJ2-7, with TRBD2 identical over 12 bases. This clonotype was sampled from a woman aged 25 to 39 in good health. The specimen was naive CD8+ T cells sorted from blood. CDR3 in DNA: TGTGCCAGCAGCCCGCCACCGGGACTAGCGGGCGATACTTCCTACGAGCAGTACTTC. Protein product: CASSPPPGLAGDTSYEQYF.